What follows are 24 T cell receptor beta chains derived from one specimen sequenced in a study of blood T cell repertoires in COVID-19. Only in-frame clones appear in the TCRdb table, and some are missing; sequencing was by immunoSEQ multiplex PCR. Of around 120,000 clones in the sample, 80% to 90% were seen once. The material sequenced was peripheral blood. All receptors come from a woman aged 45 to 65 with active or convalescent COVID-19.

J is TRBJ1-1 and V is TRBV25-1; D is possibly TRBD1 (5 bases). Germline lookup yields CDR1 MGHDK and CDR2 SYGVNS. The CDR3 length is 17 residues. Trimming stripped 5 bases from V and 4 bases from J, with 23 bases between. The CDR3 DNA reads as TGTGCCAGCAGTTCCCCCCGTGTTGGAGGGAGGGGCACTGAAGCTTTCTTT. Amino acids: CASSSPRVGGRGTEAFF.

The chain combines TRBV28 with TRBJ2-1; D gene ambiguous. Per germline, CDR1 MDHEN and CDR2 SYDVKM. The length of the CDR3 is 12 residues. V was shortened by 6 bases and J by 8 bases, with 11 bases between the two germline ends. Here the CDR3 DNA reads TGTGCCAGCAGCCGGAGCAACCATGAGCAGTTCTTC. Protein sequence: CASSRSNHEQFF. Using reference TRBV28 and TRBJ2-1 for the parts outside the CDR3, the full variable domain is DVKVTQSSRYLVKRTGEKVFLECVQDMDHENMFWYRQDPGLGLRLIYFSYDVKMKEKGDIPEGYSVSREKKERFSLILESASTNQTSMYLCASSRSNHEQFFGPGTRLTVL.

The chain carries TRBV19 and TRBJ2-5; D ambiguous. The germline V gene has CDR1 LNHDA and CDR2 SQIVND (reference sequence). CDR3 length equals 14 residues. Trimming shortened V by 4 bases and J by 2 bases, and 11 bases separated the two germline ends. CDR3 coding DNA: TGTGCCAGTAGTAGCAGAACGGGTCAAGAGACCCAGTACTTC. Translation: CASSSRTGQETQYF.

The chain is built from TRBV19 and TRBJ2-3, with 10 bases aligning to TRBD2. Per germline, CDR1 LNHDA and CDR2 SQIVND (reference sequence). The length of the CDR3 is 16 residues. Germline trimming cut 4 bases from V and 4 bases from J; bases unmatched to any gene: 8. The CDR3 DNA is TGTGCCAGTAGTACCTCTAGCGGGAGTTTCTCAGATACGCAGTATTTT. Its protein is CASSTSSGSFSDTQYF.

The rearrangement joins TRBV28 to TRBJ2-1; tentative D call: TRBD1 (6 bases). This CDR3 spans 16 amino acids. The V and J ends lost 6 bases and 1 base respectively, with 16 bases between them. Germline loops: CDR1 MDHEN, CDR2 SYDVKM. CDR3 coding DNA: TGTGCCAGCAGGTCTGCTGGGCAGGGGTCCTACAATGAGCAGTTCTTC. Translating it yields CASRSAGQGSYNEQFF. The full variable domain, rest sourced from reference TRBV28 and TRBJ2-1, is DVKVTQSSRYLVKRTGEKVFLECVQDMDHENMFWYRQDPGLGLRLIYFSYDVKMKEKGDIPEGYSVSREKKERFSLILESASTNQTSMYLCASRSAGQGSYNEQFFGPGTRLTVL.

This chain uses TRBV7-2 with TRBJ2-7, with 7 bases matching TRBD2. The CDR3 covers 14 residues. The germline gives CDR1 SGHTA, CDR2 FQGNSA. Trimming at V came to 8 bases and at J to 1 base, leaving 8 bases not matched to a gene. DNA for the CDR3: TGTGCCAGCTCTCGGACTAGTTGGTCCTACGAGCAGTACTTC. Its translation: CASSRTSWSYEQYF.

The chain joins TRBV11-3 to TRBJ2-1, with TRBD2 identical over 12 bases. Germline V gene data show CDR1 as SGHNT and CDR2 as YENEEA. CDR3 size: 17 residues. J was trimmed by 4 bases and V by 0 bases; bases with no gene match: 4. The CDR3: CASSLDSLAGGYNEQFF. CDR3 nucleotides: TGTGCCAGCAGCTTAGATTCCCTAGCGGGAGGGTACAATGAGCAGTTCTTC. The full variable domain, completed using reference TRBV11-3 and TRBJ2-1, is EAGVVQSPRYKIIEKKQPVAFWCNPISGHNTLYWYLQNLGQGPELLIRYENEEAVDDSQLPKDRFSAERLKGVDSTLKIQPAELGDSAVYLCASSLDSLAGGYNEQFFGPGTRLTVL.

This clone was counted a single time. The rearrangement uses TRBV12-5 and TRBJ2-1; TRBD2 aligns across 7 bases. The CDR3 is 15 amino acids. The junction had 8 bases not matched to a gene; V was cut back by 6 bases and J by 3 bases. Germline V gene lookup returns CDR1 LGHNT and CDR2 FRNRAP. The CDR3, as DNA: TGTGCTAGTGGACCCGGGACTACCCACTACAATGAGCAGTTCTTC. Its translation: CASGPGTTHYNEQFF.

The V call is TRBV28, the J call TRBJ1-1, with TRBD1 matching over 9 bases. Germline V CDR1 and CDR2: MDHEN, SYDVKM. After removal of 5 bases from V and 0 bases from J, the junction contained 10 bases not matched to a gene. The CDR3 runs to 17 residues. CDR3 in DNA: TGTGCCAGCAGTCCCATAGACAGGGGGACGTTGAACACTGAAGCTTTCTTT. Its translation: CASSPIDRGTLNTEAFF.

This chain connects TRBV3-1 (or the pseudogene TRBV3-2) to TRBJ1-3; 7 nucleotides align to TRBD1. Germline-derived CDR1 and CDR2 are LGHDT and YNNKEL (reference sequence). The V segment lost 4 bases and the J segment 2 bases; nucleotides outside the gene matches: 2. This CDR3 has 14 residues. As DNA, the CDR3 is TGTGCCAGCAGCCCCAGGGGGGCTGGAAACACCATATATTTT. Amino acids: CASSPRGAGNTIYF.

V usage is TRBV29-1 and J usage is TRBJ2-2; D possibly corresponds to TRBD2 (5 bases). The V and J ends lost 7 bases and 11 bases respectively, with 20 bases between them. The CDR3 is made up of 13 amino acids. Germline V CDR1 and CDR2: SQVTM, ANQGSEA. CDR3 DNA: TGCAGCGCCGTAAGGACCCCGCCGGGAGAGCTGTTTTTT. This gives the protein CSAVRTPPGELFF.

This clone was recorded once. The V gene is TRBV3-1 (or the pseudogene TRBV3-2), the J gene TRBJ1-5; D not resolved. Trimming shortened V by 5 bases and J by 0 bases, and 17 bases separated the two germline ends. This CDR3 comprises 17 residues. Germline CDR1 LGHDT, CDR2 YNNKEL (reference sequence). CDR3: CASSFRGRDYSNQPQHF. The CDR3 DNA reads as TGTGCCAGCAGCTTCAGAGGGAGAGATTATAGCAATCAGCCCCAGCATTTT.

The genes are TRBV5-1 and TRBJ2-7; 8 bases are a match to TRBD2. This CDR3 region has 16 residues. After removal of 2 bases from V and 1 base from J, the junction contained 8 bases not matched to a gene. Germline V gene data show CDR1 as SGHRS and CDR2 as YFSETQ. DNA of the CDR3: TGCGCCAGCAGCTTCGTCCTAGCGGGTCTATCCTACGAGCAGTACTTC. It translates to CASSFVLAGLSYEQYF.

The V and J genes are TRBV24-1 and TRBJ1-2, with TRBD1 as a possible D gene (5 bases). The CDR3 runs to 14 residues. V lost 3 bases and J 3 bases, leaving 10 bases between the germline ends. The germline V gene has CDR1 KGHDR and CDR2 SFDVKD. The CDR3 coding sequence is TGTGCCACCAGTGATGGGGGACTGGACTATGGCTACACCTTC. Amino acids: CATSDGGLDYGYTF.

This sequence joins TRBV7-8 and TRBJ1-1; TRBD1 agrees at 9 bases. Per the germline V gene, CDR1 is SGHVS and CDR2 is FQNEAQ. V was clipped by 1 base and J by 4 bases; unmatched bases: 1. CDR3 length equals 14 residues. The CDR3 is CASSLDRGLTEAFF. Here the CDR3 DNA reads TGTGCCAGCAGCTTAGACAGGGGGCTCACTGAAGCTTTCTTT.

The J gene is TRBJ2-7, the V gene TRBV19; the match to TRBD2 covers 9 bases. J lost 5 bases, V lost 3 bases, and 8 bases had no gene match. CDR1 and CDR2 (germline): LNHDA, SQIVND (reference sequence). This CDR3 is 15 amino acids long. The CDR3 loop is CASSMEVSGSDEQYF. CDR3 DNA sequence: TGTGCCAGTAGTATGGAAGTTAGCGGGAGCGACGAGCAGTACTTC.

V is TRBV7-9 and J is TRBJ2-1, with D possibly matching TRBD2 (6 bases). This CDR3 has 16 residues. V was cut by 2 bases and J by 0 bases, with 11 bases left in between. CDR1 and CDR2 (germline): SEHNR, FQNEAQ (reference sequence). The CDR3 bases are TGTGCCAGCAGCTTATCGGGACTTTCCTCCTACAATGAGCAGTTCTTC. This encodes CASSLSGLSSYNEQFF.

The chain uses TRBV10-1 and TRBJ2-6; D gene uncertain. The CDR3 has 13 residues. Germline V lookup: CDR1 WNHNN, CDR2 SYGVQD (reference sequence). The V gene lost 10 bases and the J gene lost 2 bases, with 9 bases spanning the gap. The CDR3 nucleotides are TGCGCCACCCTCCAGGCTGGGGCCAACGTCCTGACTTTC. It yields the protein CATLQAGANVLTF.

This clone was picked up one time. Here the CDR3 reads CASSPHLFRAGELFF. For the CDR3, the DNA is TGTGCCAGCAGCCCCCATCTTTTTCGGGCCGGGGAGCTGTTTTTT. The genes are TRBV13 and TRBJ2-2; D call uncertain. The CDR3 has 15 residues. CDR1 is PRHDT and CDR2 is FYEKMQ in the germline V gene (reference sequence). The V end lost 5 bases, the J end lost 6 bases, and 16 bases lay between the germline ends.

This clone was seen once. The chain joins TRBV28 to TRBJ1-5; D ambiguous. This CDR3 is built from 15 residues. Trimming shortened V by 5 bases and J by 7 bases, and 18 bases separated the two germline ends. Germline assignment: CDR1 MDHEN and CDR2 SYDVKM. The CDR3: CASSLRSGRSQPQHF. CDR3 coding DNA: TGTGCCAGCAGTCTAAGATCGGGTCGTAGCCAGCCCCAGCATTTT.

V is TRBV6-2 or TRBV6-3 and J is TRBJ2-7; 9 nucleotides match TRBD1. The CDR3 loop spans 12 amino acids. The V gene's germline CDR1 is MNHEY and CDR2 SVGEGT. V shed 6 bases and J 6 bases; nucleotides not matched to a gene: 3. The CDR3 is CASSRTGVEQYF. CDR3 bases: TGTGCCAGCAGCCGGACAGGGGTCGAGCAGTACTTC.

The CDR3 DNA follows: TGTGCCAGCAGTGAAGCCCCAGTTGAAGCTTTCTTT. Translated: CASSEAPVEAFF. The V and J genes are TRBV2 and TRBJ1-1, with unresolved D. This CDR3 region has 12 residues. Germline assignment: CDR1 SNHLY and CDR2 FYNNEI. V dropped 0 bases and J dropped 7 bases, with 6 bases sitting between them.

The rearrangement joins TRBV23-1 to TRBJ2-5; 9 bases fit TRBD1. TRBV23-1 qualifies as an ORF whose function is uncertain. Trimming cost V 3 bases and J 1 base; bases outside gene matches: 6. The CDR3 is made up of 16 amino acids. The DNA of the CDR3 is TGCGCCAGCAGTCAGGGACAGGGAATACTCCAAGAGACCCAGTACTTC. Translation gives CASSQGQGILQETQYF.

V is TRBV28 and J is TRBJ2-4, with D perhaps TRBD1 (5 bases). Trimming left V 3 bases short and J 9 bases short, with 24 bases between. The CDR3 spans 17 residues. The V gene's germline CDR1 is MDHEN and CDR2 SYDVKM. CDR3 in DNA: TGTGCCAGCAGTTTCGCGGCGTCGGGCAGGGCGCGCGGCATTCAGTACTTC. Its protein product is CASSFAASGRARGIQYF.